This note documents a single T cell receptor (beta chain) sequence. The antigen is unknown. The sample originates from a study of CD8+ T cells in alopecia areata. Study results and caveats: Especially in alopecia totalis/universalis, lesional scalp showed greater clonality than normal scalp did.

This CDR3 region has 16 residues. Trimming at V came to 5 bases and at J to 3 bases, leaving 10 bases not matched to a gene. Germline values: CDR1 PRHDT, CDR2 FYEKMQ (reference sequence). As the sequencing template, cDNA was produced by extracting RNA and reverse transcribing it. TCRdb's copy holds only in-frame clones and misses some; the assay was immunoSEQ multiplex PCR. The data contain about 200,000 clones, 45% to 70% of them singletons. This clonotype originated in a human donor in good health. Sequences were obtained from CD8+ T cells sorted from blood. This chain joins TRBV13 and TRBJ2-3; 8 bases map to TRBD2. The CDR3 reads CASSLLGGGPTDTQYF. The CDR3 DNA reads TGTGCCAGCAGCCTACTGGGCGGGGGGCCGACAGATACGCAGTATTTT.